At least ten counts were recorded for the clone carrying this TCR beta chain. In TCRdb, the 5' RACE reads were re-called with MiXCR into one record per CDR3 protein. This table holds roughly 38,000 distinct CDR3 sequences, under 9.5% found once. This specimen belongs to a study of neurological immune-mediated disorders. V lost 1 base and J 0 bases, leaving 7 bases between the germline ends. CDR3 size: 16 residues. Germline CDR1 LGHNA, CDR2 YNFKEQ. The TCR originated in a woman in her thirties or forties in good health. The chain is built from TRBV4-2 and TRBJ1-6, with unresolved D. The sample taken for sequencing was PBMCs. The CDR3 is CASSQARSSYNSPLHF. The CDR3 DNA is TGTGCCAGCAGCCAAGCGAGGAGCTCCTATAATTCACCCCTCCACTTT.